These T cell receptor beta chains were read from a single sample in a study of blood T cell repertoires in COVID-19. Clones were sequenced by immunoSEQ multiplex PCR, and TCRdb holds only the in-frame ones, with some missing. The sample records around 180,000 clones, 80% to 90% being singletons. Material for sequencing was peripheral blood. Receptor source: a man aged 35-49 years with active or convalescent COVID-19. Both conserved end residues are part of each CDR3. For some rows the clone size is stated as once, few or many, or as a class when expanded; others skip it.

CDR3aa: CASRDNTNTGELFF
v_gene: TRBV6-5
j_gene: TRBJ2-2
abundance: NA

CDR3aa: CASSRQGGLAGATYEQYF
v_gene: TRBV6-6
j_gene: TRBJ2-7
abundance: NA

CDR3aa: CASSFIEGVQFF
v_gene: TRBV11-2
j_gene: TRBJ2-1
abundance: NA

CDR3aa: CASSTGQENTEAFF
v_gene: TRBV9
j_gene: TRBJ1-1
abundance: NA

CDR3aa: CAWSGKGQGGSPLHF
v_gene: TRBV30
j_gene: TRBJ1-6
abundance: NA

CDR3aa: CASSLGYSGNTIYF
v_gene: TRBV11-2
j_gene: TRBJ1-3
abundance: NA

CDR3aa: CASSVATGLNTEAFF
v_gene: TRBV9
j_gene: TRBJ1-1
abundance: NA

CDR3aa: CASRIDLPYNEQFF
v_gene: TRBV2
j_gene: TRBJ2-1
abundance: NA

CDR3aa: CASSYSGPLGGETQYF
v_gene: TRBV6-5
j_gene: TRBJ2-5
abundance: NA

CDR3aa: CASSLLGGLSTDTQYF
v_gene: TRBV5-5
j_gene: TRBJ2-3
abundance: few

CDR3aa: CASSSHGGEGEQFF
v_gene: TRBV11-3
j_gene: TRBJ2-1
abundance: NA

CDR3aa: CASSSLGQLSGANVLTF
v_gene: TRBV5-1
j_gene: TRBJ2-6
abundance: NA

CDR3aa: CARSFCWGIYGYTF
v_gene: TRBV5-3
j_gene: TRBJ1-2
abundance: once

CDR3aa: CASSYGQGTEAFF
v_gene: TRBV6-5
j_gene: TRBJ1-1
abundance: NA

CDR3aa: CASSTWTEYNSPLHF
v_gene: TRBV27
j_gene: TRBJ1-6
abundance: NA

CDR3aa: CASSYSFSLTGEQYF
v_gene: TRBV6-6
j_gene: TRBJ2-7
abundance: NA

CDR3aa: CASSLFRGQGTGELFF
v_gene: TRBV7-3
j_gene: TRBJ2-2
abundance: NA

CDR3aa: CASSLYSSGGTGELFF
v_gene: TRBV5-4
j_gene: TRBJ2-2
abundance: NA

CDR3aa: CASALSFGGMNTEAFF
v_gene: TRBV12-5
j_gene: TRBJ1-1
abundance: NA

CDR3aa: CASSLGVGRTEAFF
v_gene: TRBV7-2
j_gene: TRBJ1-1
abundance: NA